This T cell receptor (beta chain) was sequenced during a study of T-cell reconstitution after alpha-beta-depleted transplantation in children. Unique molecular identifiers were built into the TCRbeta library. TCRdb passed the PCR reads through MiXCR, listing each CDR3 protein once. The sample holds 150,000 to 200,000 distinct CDR3 sequences, roughly 6.8% seen once. With V trimmed by 5 bases and J by 5 bases, 8 bases remained unmatched. The CDR3 has 14 amino acids. This clonotype was counted ten times or more. This TCR was sampled from a human donor who donated a stem cell graft to a child with Wiskott-Aldrich syndrome. The rearrangement uses TRBV12-3 or TRBV12-4 and TRBJ1-2, with TRBD1 matching 7 bases. The sample here was PBMCs from the stem cell graft donor, taken from the stem cell graft. The CDR3 coding sequence is TGTGCCAGCAGTCCGGGACAGCGGGAATATGGCTACACCTTC. It codes for CASSPGQREYGYTF.